This T cell receptor beta chain was recovered during a study of post-analysis software for immune sequencing data. Study-wide results and limits: In patients, about five TRBV segments were more frequent than in controls, with TRBV5-6, TRBV5-1 and TRBV20-1 among them.

Germline assignment: CDR1 SGHNT and CDR2 YENEEA. J was trimmed by 9 bases and V by 1 base; bases with no gene match: 10. The CDR3 consists of 17 residues. TCR beta libraries were prepared from cDNA with unique molecular identifiers. TCRdb reanalysed the PCR reads using MiXCR and keeps one entry per CDR3 protein. The sample lists 350,000 to 450,000 distinct CDR3 sequences; 39% were seen once. A remark on this clonotype: Its antigen is not identified.

Sequences were obtained from blood. This rearrangement joins TRBV11-3 to TRBJ2-1; 12 bases map to TRBD2. This receptor was taken from a girl under 10 years old with multiple sclerosis. The CDR3 sequence is CASSLGDGLAGLGEQFF. The CDR3 nucleotides read TGTGCCAGCAGCTTAGGGGACGGACTAGCGGGGTTGGGTGAGCAGTTCTTC.